Each of the 21 T cell receptor beta chains below was sequenced from the same sample in a study of post-analysis software for immune sequencing data. These receptors have no identified antigens. Findings and caveats of the study: The five TRBV segments detected at higher frequency in patients than in controls included TRBV5-6, TRBV5-1 and TRBV20-1.

Unique molecular identifiers were carried by the TCR beta cDNA libraries. TCRdb fed the PCR reads into MiXCR, producing one record per CDR3 protein. The sample has 750,000 to 950,000 distinct CDR3 sequences, approximately 53% seen once. The sample taken for sequencing was blood. The receptors shown here come from a girl aged 10 to 17 with multiple sclerosis.

This chain joins TRBV12-1 and TRBJ1-4. TRBV12-1 is a listed pseudogene. CDR3 size: 13 residues. CDR3 bases: TGTGCCAGCAGCTTAGGCTTCAATGAAAAACTGTTTTTT. Its translation is CASSLGFNEKLFF.

V is TRBV6-5 and J is TRBJ1-1; no firm D call. Germline V gene lookup returns CDR1 MNHEY and CDR2 SVGAGI. This CDR3 is 11 amino acids long. V shed 1 base and J shed 6 bases, with 3 bases lying between them. CDR3 nucleotide sequence: TGTGCCAGCAGTTACTTAGCTGAAGCTTTCTTT. Translation gives CASSYLAEAFF.

The V and J genes are TRBV3-1 and TRBJ2-1; D is uncertain. With 4 bases removed from V and 6 bases from J, the gap between germline ends came to 16 bases. Per germline, CDR1 LGHDT and CDR2 YNNKEL (reference sequence). The CDR3 is 15 amino acids. The CDR3 here is CASSRERPTGNEQFF. The CDR3 nucleotides are TGTGCCAGCAGCCGCGAGCGCCCGACGGGCAATGAGCAGTTCTTC.

The J gene is TRBJ2-7, the V gene TRBV20-1; 13 bases agree with TRBD2. The V and J ends lost 6 bases and 5 bases, in that order; junction bases with no gene match: 13. Per germline, CDR1 DFQATT and CDR2 SNEGSKA (reference sequence). CDR3 length: 16 residues. DNA of the CDR3: TGCAGTGCCCGCGGACTAGCGGGAGTCGAGTTTCACGAGCAGTACTTC. Its protein product is CSARGLAGVEFHEQYF.

This clonotype was recorded a few times. The V and J genes are TRBV20-1 and TRBJ1-2; D ambiguous. Germline V gene sequence: CDR1 DFQATT, CDR2 SNEGSKA (reference sequence). Between the trimmed V and J ends, which lost 0 bases and 7 bases, there was a span of 9 bases. The CDR3 has 12 residues. The CDR3: CSARDSARGYTF. The DNA of the CDR3 is TGCAGTGCTAGAGATTCCGCCCGTGGCTACACCTTC.

V is TRBV9 and J is TRBJ1-2; D gene uncertain. Germline V gene sequence: CDR1 SGDLS, CDR2 YYNGEE. V shed 0 bases and J shed 4 bases, with 13 bases lying between them. The CDR3 spans 15 residues. Here the CDR3 reads CASSVGLVNSYGYTF. The CDR3 DNA reads as TGTGCCAGCAGCGTAGGCCTGGTAAACTCCTATGGCTACACCTTC.

This chain uses TRBV27 with TRBJ2-1; D call uncertain. CDR1 and CDR2 (germline): MNHEY, SMNVEV (reference sequence). The CDR3 contains 13 residues. V was cut by 4 bases and J by 6 bases, with 10 bases left in between. The CDR3 region has the DNA TGTGCCAGCAGTTCAACTAAGCCCAATGAGCAGTTCTTC. Protein product: CASSSTKPNEQFF.

This clonotype showed up just a few times. This chain links TRBV5-1 with TRBJ2-1; 7 nucleotides line up with TRBD1. J lost 3 bases, V lost 4 bases, and 7 bases had no gene match. The V gene's germline CDR1 is SGHRS and CDR2 YFSETQ. This CDR3 is 15 amino acids long. The DNA of the CDR3 is TGCGCCAGCAGCCTAGGACAGGCCTACTACAATGAGCAGTTCTTC. Translating gives CASSLGQAYYNEQFF.

Only a few counts were recorded for this clonotype. This chain joins TRBV3-1 and TRBJ2-1; 9 bases match TRBD1. The CDR3 is made up of 15 amino acids. V shed 5 bases and J 10 bases; nucleotides not matched to a gene: 12. Germline V gives CDR1 LGHDT, CDR2 YNNKEL (reference sequence). CDR3 sequence (DNA): TGTGCCAGCAGCGGGGGACAGGGTTGGGCTGGCGAGCAGTTCTTC. It codes for CASSGGQGWAGEQFF.

The chain is built from TRBV21-1 and TRBJ1-1; the D segment call TRBD1 is taken from the table without a DNA check. TRBV21-1 is listed as a pseudogene. This CDR3 is built from 15 residues. CDR3 sequence: CASSRGDKTCTEAFF. CDR3 nucleotides: TGTGCCAGCAGTAGGGGGGACAAGACCTGCACTGAAGCTTTCTTT.

V gene TRBV7-8 combines with J gene TRBJ1-4, with 7 bases lining up with TRBD1. The CDR3 is 15 residues long. V shed 5 bases and J 8 bases; nucleotides not matched to a gene: 11. In germline, CDR1 is SGHVS, CDR2 FQNEAQ. The CDR3 sequence: CASSTRDRSNEKLFF. DNA for the CDR3: TGTGCCAGCAGCACGCGGGACAGAAGTAACGAAAAACTGTTTTTT.

This rearrangement joins TRBV2 to TRBJ2-1; 8 bases map to TRBD2. Germline V gene data show CDR1 as SNHLY and CDR2 as FYNNEI. CDR3 length: 18 residues. V was clipped by 6 bases and J by 4 bases; unmatched bases: 17. The chain's CDR3 is CASRVASGPRGGYNEQFF. Here the CDR3 DNA reads TGTGCCAGCAGGGTCGCTAGCGGGCCTCGGGGGGGTTACAATGAGCAGTTCTTC.

The rearrangement joins TRBV7-9 to TRBJ2-3; 8 nucleotides align to TRBD2. With V trimmed by 5 bases and J by 4 bases, 17 bases remained unmatched. From germline, CDR1 is SEHNR and CDR2 FQNEAQ (reference sequence). This CDR3 comprises 18 residues. CDR3 in amino acids: CASSKTPGTSWWADTQYF. In DNA, the CDR3 is TGTGCCAGCAGCAAAACACCCGGGACTAGTTGGTGGGCAGATACGCAGTATTTT.

The chain employs TRBV12-3 or TRBV12-4 and TRBJ2-7; tentatively, D is TRBD1 (5 bases). V was shortened by 7 bases and J by 2 bases, with 9 bases between the two germline ends. The CDR3 has 12 residues. The CDR3 coding sequence is TGTGCCAGCATGGACATCGCCTACGAGCAGTACTTC. Protein product: CASMDIAYEQYF.

The V and J genes are TRBV20-1 and TRBJ2-7; 8 nucleotides align to TRBD1. J lost 7 bases, V lost 1 base, and 15 bases had no gene match. Germline CDR1 is DFQATT and CDR2 is SNEGSKA (reference sequence). The CDR3 sequence is 16 residues long. The CDR3 loop is CSARVVYRTGFPEQYF. In DNA form, the CDR3 reads TGCAGTGCTAGAGTTGTTTATCGGACAGGGTTTCCGGAGCAGTACTTC.

The chain recombines TRBV27 with TRBJ2-7; D is ambiguous. CDR1 is MNHEY, CDR2 SMNVEV, per germline (reference sequence). Between the trimmed V and J ends, which lost 0 bases and 2 bases, there was a span of 14 bases. This CDR3 has 16 amino acids. CDR3 region: CASSLSSTPKTYEQYF. CDR3 nucleotide sequence: TGTGCCAGCAGTTTATCCTCTACTCCGAAAACCTACGAGCAGTACTTC.

This clonotype occurred a few times. J is TRBJ2-6 and V is TRBV7-2; 7 bases agree with TRBD2. This CDR3 comprises 14 residues. V lost 10 bases and J lost 0; bases outside the gene matches: 3. The germline gives CDR1 SGHTA, CDR2 FQGNSA. DNA for the CDR3: TGTGCCACCTGGGGGGGCTCTGGGGCCAACGTCCTGACTTTC. It translates to CATWGGSGANVLTF. The full variable domain, in which reference TRBV7-2 and TRBJ2-6 provide the parts outside the CDR3, is GAGVSQSPSNKVTEKGKDVELRCDPISGHTALYWYRQSLGQGLEFLIYFQGNSAPDKSGLPSDRFSAERTGGSVSTLTIQRTQQEDSAVYLCATWGGSGANVLTFGAGSRLTVL.

The chain carries TRBV14 and TRBJ2-1, with 7 nucleotides matching TRBD2. CDR3 size: 19 residues. J lost 7 bases, V lost 4 bases, and 22 bases had no gene match. Germline V gene lookup returns CDR1 SGHDN and CDR2 FVKESK. CDR3 region: CASSPLREFSSGIGNEQFF. CDR3 nucleotides: TGTGCCAGCAGCCCCTTAAGGGAATTTTCGAGCGGGATAGGGAATGAGCAGTTCTTC.

Worth noting for this clonotype: A read error may account for a junction end that differs from germline. V is TRBV29-1 and J is TRBJ2-7, with 10 bases fitting TRBD2. The CDR3 has 16 residues. Germline V gives CDR1 SQVTM, CDR2 ANQGSEA. The CDR3 protein is CSAEVPTSGLTYEQYF. The CDR3 coding sequence is TGCAGCGCTGAAGTCCCGACTAGCGGGCTCACCTACGAGCAGTACTTC.

This clonotype occurred a few times. This chain joins TRBV7-9 and TRBJ2-7; TRBD2 aligns across 7 bases. V lost 2 bases and J lost 5; bases outside the gene matches: 9. Germline V gives CDR1 SEHNR, CDR2 FQNEAQ (reference sequence). CDR3 length equals 15 residues. CDR3 residues: CASSLKGGRWDEQYF. Here the CDR3 DNA reads TGTGCCAGCAGCTTAAAGGGCGGGAGATGGGACGAGCAGTACTTC.

This clonotype was observed a few times. The chain combines TRBV20-1 with TRBJ2-1, with 11 bases matching TRBD1. The CDR3 runs to 14 residues. With 1 base clipped from V and 10 bases from J, the junction kept 6 bases outside the gene matches. Germline V gives CDR1 DFQATT, CDR2 SNEGSKA (reference sequence). Written as DNA, the CDR3 is TGCAGTGCTAGAGGGCGGGACAGGGGGATCGAGCAGTTCTTC. This gives the protein CSARGRDRGIEQFF.